These 15 T cell receptor beta chains were sequenced from one sample in a study of T cell responses to AZD1222 COVID-19 vaccine. Produced via immunoSEQ multiplex PCR; TCRdb's table is partial and in-frame only. The table has 100,000 to 150,000 clones, 80% to 95% seen once. The sample was peripheral blood, taken on day 0 of AZD1222 vaccination. The receptors here all came from an adult in good health.

The chain is built from TRBV5-1 and TRBJ2-7, with D possibly being TRBD1 (5 bases). V lost 0 bases and J 4 bases, leaving 14 bases between the germline ends. Germline CDR1 SGHRS, CDR2 YFSETQ. The CDR3 has 15 residues. DNA of the CDR3: TGCGCCAGCAGCTTGGAGTGGGGCTCATATTACGAGCAGTACTTC. Its protein product is CASSLEWGSYYEQYF. The variable domain in full, completed from reference TRBV5-1 and TRBJ2-7, reads KAGVTQTPRYLIKTRGQQVTLSCSPISGHRSVSWYQQTPGQGLQFLFEYFSETQRNKGNFPGRFSGRQFSNSRSEMNVSTLELGDSALYLCASSLEWGSYYEQYFGPGTRLTVT.

The CDR3 coding sequence is TGTGCCAGCAGCTGGGACACCAACACCGGGGAGCTGTTTTTT. This translates into CASSWDTNTGELFF. The chain joins TRBV5-4 to TRBJ2-2, with D maybe TRBD1 (6 bases). With 3 bases removed from V and 2 bases from J, the gap between germline ends came to 8 bases. CDR1 and CDR2 (germline): SGHNT, YYREEE (reference sequence). This CDR3 contains 14 residues.

In its sample, this clone was seen a few times. This chain uses TRBV4-1 with TRBJ2-7; the match to TRBD2 covers 10 bases. The CDR3 extends over 14 amino acids. Germline loops: CDR1 MGHRA, CDR2 YSYEKL. V trimming: 0 bases; J trimming: 11 bases; junction bases outside the gene matches: 7. CDR3 region: CASSQEPLAGVKYF. The CDR3 nucleotides read TGCGCCAGCAGCCAAGAACCGCTAGCGGGAGTTAAGTACTTC.

V usage is TRBV4-1 and J usage is TRBJ2-5, with 13 bases aligning to TRBD2. CDR3 length: 15 amino acids. Germline loops: CDR1 MGHRA, CDR2 YSYEKL. V was clipped by 5 bases and J by 7 bases; unmatched bases: 7. Here the CDR3 DNA reads TGCGCCAGCAGCGCCGGGACTAGCGGGGAAGGGACCCAGTACTTC. It codes for CASSAGTSGEGTQYF.

The V call is TRBV19, the J call TRBJ1-3; D remains ambiguous. The CDR3 sequence is 17 residues long. Deletions cut 1 base from V and 4 bases from J, with 17 bases between. Germline V gene sequence: CDR1 LNHDA, CDR2 SQIVND (reference sequence). The DNA for the CDR3 is TGTGCCAGTAGTATAGGCCCAGGCCGCGGAGTCGGAAACACCATATATTTT. The encoded protein is CASSIGPGRGVGNTIYF.

This chain connects TRBV4-3 to TRBJ1-2; D gene ambiguous. V lost 0 bases and J 7 bases, leaving 18 bases between the germline ends. CDR3 length equals 16 residues. Per germline, CDR1 LGHNA and CDR2 YSLEER. CDR3 DNA sequence: TGCGCCAGCAGCCAAGATCTCGGCTTCCTCCCGGGTGGCTACACCTTC. Its translation: CASSQDLGFLPGGYTF.

The sample holds one count of this clone. This chain uses TRBV2 with TRBJ1-1; TRBD1 matches 7 bases. Trimming cost V 1 base and J 1 base; bases outside gene matches: 6. The germline gives CDR1 SNHLY, CDR2 FYNNEI. CDR3 length equals 16 residues. CDR3 DNA: TGTGCCAGCAGTGAAGAAGGGGGCGATCGGAACACTGAAGCTTTCTTT. Residues: CASSEEGGDRNTEAFF.

This clone was recorded a few times. The CDR3 sequence is CASSEIEMNTEAFF. The CDR3 coding sequence is TGCGCCAGCAGTGAGATAGAAATGAACACTGAAGCTTTCTTT. The chain has TRBV10-2 and TRBJ1-1; D remains unclear. Trimming took 2 bases from V and 0 from J, leaving 7 bases between them. CDR1 is WSHSY, CDR2 SAAADI, per germline. This CDR3 region has 14 residues.

The chain combines TRBV19 with TRBJ1-5, with a possible D match to TRBD1 (6 bases). Germline values: CDR1 LNHDA, CDR2 SQIVND (reference sequence). V was trimmed by 3 bases and J by 2 bases, leaving 11 bases between them. The CDR3 length is 15 residues. CDR3 protein: CASSIWEGGNQPQHF. The CDR3 DNA reads as TGTGCCAGTAGTATTTGGGAGGGGGGCAATCAGCCCCAGCATTTT.

In its sample, this clone was seen once. J is TRBJ1-1 and V is TRBV12-5, with a possible D match to TRBD1 (6 bases). Germline V CDR1 and CDR2: LGHNT, FRNRAP. The CDR3 is 12 residues long. V lost 3 bases and J lost 10, with 12 bases in between. As DNA, the CDR3 is TGTGCTAGTGGTTTAAGGGGGTCGGTAGCTTTCTTT. Amino acid sequence: CASGLRGSVAFF.

This clone was counted a single time. The chain couples TRBV5-8 to TRBJ1-2, with D maybe TRBD1 (5 bases). Germline CDR1 and CDR2: SGHTS and YDEGEE. With 4 bases removed from V and 0 bases from J, the gap between germline ends came to 19 bases. This CDR3 has 17 amino acids. This CDR3 is CASSRGDRRKANYGYTF. CDR3 nucleotides: TGTGCCAGCAGCAGAGGGGACCGGCGAAAAGCTAACTATGGCTACACCTTC.

The CDR3 nucleotides are TGTGCCAGCAGCGTGAAACAGGGAGGCGGTGAAAAACTGTTTTTT. Amino acids: CASSVKQGGGEKLFF. V and J are TRBV5-8 and TRBJ1-4; possibly TRBD1 for D (6 bases). The CDR3 sequence is 15 residues long. V lost 4 bases and J 7 bases, leaving 17 bases between the germline ends. CDR1 and CDR2 from the germline V gene are SGHTS and YDEGEE.

This clone was observed once. The chain has TRBV27 and TRBJ1-4; no clear D. Germline values: CDR1 MNHEY, CDR2 SMNVEV (reference sequence). There are 17 residues in the CDR3. V lost 1 base and J lost 5, with 17 bases in between. The CDR3 nucleotides are TGTGCCAGCAGTTTATATTACCGGTCTGCCCGCAATGAAAAACTGTTTTTT. As protein: CASSLYYRSARNEKLFF.

The chain recombines TRBV7-2 with TRBJ2-1, with D unclear. This CDR3 contains 14 residues. V lost 5 bases to trimming and J lost 6 bases, with 14 bases between them. From germline, CDR1 is SGHTA and CDR2 FQGNSA. CDR3 coding DNA: TGTGCCAGCAGCCAAGGACGAGCGATCAATGAGCAGTTCTTC. This translates into CASSQGRAINEQFF.

A single count supports this clone. The chain links TRBV12-5 to TRBJ2-1; tentative D call: TRBD1 (6 bases). The length of the CDR3 is 15 residues. Per germline, CDR1 LGHNT and CDR2 FRNRAP. V gave up 0 bases and J gave up 8 bases, with 14 bases separating them. The CDR3 bases are TGTGCTAGTGGTTTGGTACAGGGTTTTACAGATGAGCAGTTCTTC. Protein: CASGLVQGFTDEQFF.